Listed below are T cell receptor beta chains from one sample, sequenced in a study of blood T cell repertoires in COVID-19. Clones were read by immunoSEQ multiplex PCR, and TCRdb kept only the in-frame ones, dropping some. The sample contains 130,000 to 150,000 clones, 89% of which appear only once. Sequencing input: peripheral blood. These receptors all stem from a human donor in a cohort sampled during active COVID-19. The CDR3 runs from the conserved cysteine through the conserved F or W. D genes are given only for firm matches. A row's size may be missing; if present it is once, few, many or a size class.

j_call v_call d_call clone_size cdr3_nt cdr3_aa
TRBJ2-1 TRBV5-1 TRBD1 NA TGCGCCAGCCTACCCGGGGACAGGGGCGGGGATGAGCAGTTCTTC CASLPGDRGGDEQFF
TRBJ2-5 TRBV2 TRBD1 once TGTGCCGGATCGCAGGGGGCTCTTGGAGAGACCCAGTACTTC CAGSQGALGETQYF
TRBJ2-2 TRBV13 NA NA TGTGCCAGCAGCTACCCAGGCGGGCGGGGCACCGGGGAGCTGTTTTTT CASSYPGGRGTGELFF
TRBJ2-2 TRBV9 NA NA NA CASSEVPGFGAGELFF
TRBJ1-6 TRBV5-1 NA NA TGCGCCAGCAGCTTGGCCGGGTCCTATAATTCACCCCTCCACTTT CASSLAGSYNSPLHF
TRBJ1-5 TRBV11-2 NA NA TGTGCCAGCAGCTTAGACAGGGGAGGCAATCAGCCCCAGCATTTT CASSLDRGGNQPQHF
TRBJ1-5 TRBV27 TRBD1 NA TGTGCCAGCAGTTCGACAGGGTCCGGGCAGCCCCAGCATTTT CASSSTGSGQPQHF
TRBJ1-3 TRBV6-5 TRBD1 medium-sized TGTGCCAGCAGAGGACAGGCGCTCTCTGGAAACACCATATATTTT CASRGQALSGNTIYF
TRBJ2-5 TRBV2 TRBD1 NA TGTGCCAGCAGGACAGGGGGCCTACAAGAGACCCAGTACTTC CASRTGGLQETQYF
TRBJ2-2 TRBV9 TRBD1 NA TGTGCCAGCAGCGTAGGAGGGACAGATCATACCGGGGAGCTGTTTTTT CASSVGGTDHTGELFF
TRBJ1-2 TRBV19 NA NA TGTGCCAGATGTAGGGGGAACTATGGCTACACCTTC CARCRGNYGYTF
TRBJ1-6 TRBV19 TRBD1 NA TGTGCCAGTAGTATGACAGGGGCTGGAGGGTCACCCCTCCACTTT CASSMTGAGGSPLHF
TRBJ2-1 TRBV7-3 TRBD2 NA TGTGCCAGCAGCTTAAGGGTAGCGGGGGCGAAAAATGAGCAGTTCTTC CASSLRVAGAKNEQFF
TRBJ1-5 TRBV25-1 NA NA TGTGCCAGCAGTGGGGACTACCCGCCCCAGCATTTT CASSGDYPPQHF
TRBJ2-7 TRBV3-1/TRBV3-2 NA many TGTGCCAGCAGCCAAGATCTTGCAGACATCTACGAGCAGTACTTC CASSQDLADIYEQYF
TRBJ2-7 TRBV27 TRBD2 NA TGTGCCAGCAGTCCCCGGACTAGCGGGGGGGAGCAGTACTTC CASSPRTSGGEQYF
TRBJ2-3 TRBV5-1 NA NA TGCGCCAGCAGCTTGGACTATACAGATACGCAGTATTTT CASSLDYTDTQYF
TRBJ1-5 TRBV5-1 TRBD1 few TGCGCCAGCAGCCTGACAGGGGGTCAGCCCCAGCATTTT CASSLTGGQPQHF
TRBJ2-6 TRBV5-1 TRBD1 NA TGCGCCAGCAGCTACCCCCTGACAGGGGAAAGTTCGGAAGCTGGGGCCAACGTCCTGACTTTC CASSYPLTGESSEAGANVLTF
TRBJ1-5 TRBV6-5 TRBD1 NA TGTGCCAGCTCGGACAGGGGTAGTCAGCCCCAGCATTTT CASSDRGSQPQHF
TRBJ1-1 TRBV5-1 TRBD1 NA TGCGCCAGCAGCTTGGTGGGACAGGGGATTGAAGCTTTCTTT CASSLVGQGIEAFF
TRBJ2-3 TRBV19 TRBD2 NA TGTGCCAGTAGTCCCGGGACTAGCGGGGGGATGAGCACAGATACGCAGTATTTT CASSPGTSGGMSTDTQYF
TRBJ1-5 TRBV6-5 NA NA TGTGCCAGCGGCCTCAGGAATCAGCCCCAGCATTTT CASGLRNQPQHF
TRBJ2-7 TRBV30 TRBD2 once TGTGCCTGGAGTCCTTTAGCGGGGGGCCCCTACGAGCAGTACTTC CAWSPLAGGPYEQYF
TRBJ1-5 TRBV19 TRBD1 NA TGTGCCAGTAGTATGACAGACAGGGCAAATCAGCCCCAGCATTTT CASSMTDRANQPQHF
TRBJ2-5 TRBV13 NA NA TGTGCCAGCAGCTTAGCGAGAGGGCAAGAGACCCAGTACTTC CASSLARGQETQYF
TRBJ2-7 TRBV11-2 TRBD2 NA TGTGCCAGCAGCTACGGGTCCGGGACTATAATCTCCTACGAGCAGTACTTC CASSYGSGTIISYEQYF
TRBJ1-4 TRBV11-2 NA NA TGTGCCAGCAGCTTAGACCGCGGTGGAGGGTTCGGGGAAAAACTGTTTTTT CASSLDRGGGFGEKLFF
TRBJ1-1 TRBV6-6 NA once TGTGCCAGCAGTTACTCCGGGGAGCGAACTGAAGCTTTCTTT CASSYSGERTEAFF
TRBJ2-1 TRBV13 TRBD2 NA TGTGCCAGCAGCCCCAGCGGGGGGGCCGGGTACAATGAGCAGTTCTTC CASSPSGGAGYNEQFF
TRBJ2-5 TRBV15 NA once TGTGCCACCAGCAGACCCCCGGGCACCCTAGCGCCCCCTGAGACCCAGTACTTC CATSRPPGTLAPPETQYF
TRBJ2-2 TRBV27 NA NA TGTGCCAGCACAGGTCGACTAGGGAACACCGGGGAGCTGTTTTTT CASTGRLGNTGELFF